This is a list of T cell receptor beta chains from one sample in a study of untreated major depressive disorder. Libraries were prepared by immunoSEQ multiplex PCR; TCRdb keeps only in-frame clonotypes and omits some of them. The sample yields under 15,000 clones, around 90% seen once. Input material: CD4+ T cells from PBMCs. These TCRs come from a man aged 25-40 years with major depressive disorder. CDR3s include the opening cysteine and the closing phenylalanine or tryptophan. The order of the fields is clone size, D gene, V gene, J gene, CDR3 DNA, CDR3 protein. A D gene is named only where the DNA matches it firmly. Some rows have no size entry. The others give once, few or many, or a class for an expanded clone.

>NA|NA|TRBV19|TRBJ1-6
TGTGCCAGTACTGCGTCGGACGCTCCTAATTCACCCCTCCACTTT
CASTASDAPNSPLHF
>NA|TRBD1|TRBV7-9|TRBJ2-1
TGTGCCAGCAGCGCGACGACAGGGTCTGGTGAGCAGTTCTTC
CASSATTGSGEQFF
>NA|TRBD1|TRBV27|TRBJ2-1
TGTGCCAGCAGTTCCCCGGACAGGGTATACAATGAGCAGTTCTTC
CASSSPDRVYNEQFF
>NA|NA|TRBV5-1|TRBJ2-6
TGCGCCAGCAGCTTGGTAGGGACTTCTGGGGCCAACGTCCTGACTTTC
CASSLVGTSGANVLTF
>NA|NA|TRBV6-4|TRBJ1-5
TGTGCCAGCCAAATGACAGGTAGCAATCAGCCCCAGCATTTT
CASQMTGSNQPQHF
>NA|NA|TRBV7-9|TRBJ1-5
TGTGCCAGCAGCTTGGACGTTCATGCCCAGCATTTT
CASSLDVHAQHF
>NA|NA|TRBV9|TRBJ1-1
TGTGCCAGCAGCGTAGGGGGGGACACTGAAGCTTTCTTT
CASSVGGDTEAFF
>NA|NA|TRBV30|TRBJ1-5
TGTGCCTGGAGTGTACTAGGGGCCGGAACGGATAGCAATCAGCCCCAGCATTTT
CAWSVLGAGTDSNQPQHF
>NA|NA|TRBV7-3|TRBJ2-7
TGTGCCAGCAGCTTAGCCGCTTCCTACGAGCAGTACTTC
CASSLAASYEQYF
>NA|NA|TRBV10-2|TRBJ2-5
TGCGCCAGCAGCGCCTTCGGGGGAGGGGGGCCTCAAGAGACCCAGTACTTC
CASSAFGGGGPQETQYF
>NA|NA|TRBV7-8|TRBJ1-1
TGTGCCAGCAGCCCCCATGGCCAGGTGGGCACTGAAGCTTTCTTT
CASSPHGQVGTEAFF
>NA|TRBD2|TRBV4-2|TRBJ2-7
TGTGCCAGCAGCCCGGTAGCGGGGGCCGGCTACGAGCAGTACTTC
CASSPVAGAGYEQYF
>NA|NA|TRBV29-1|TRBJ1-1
TGCAGCGTTTGGCTGGGGGCTGAAGCTTTCTTT
CSVWLGAEAFF
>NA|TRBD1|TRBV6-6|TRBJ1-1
TGTGCCAGCAGTTACGACAGGGGTGTCATGAACACTGAAGCTTTCTTT
CASSYDRGVMNTEAFF
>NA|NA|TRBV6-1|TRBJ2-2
TGTGCCAGCAGCCTACCACAGGGGAACACCGGGGAGCTGTTTTTT
CASSLPQGNTGELFF
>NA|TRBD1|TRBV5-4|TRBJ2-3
TGTGCCAGCAGCTTGGACAGGGGCGTGACAGATACGCAGTATTTT
CASSLDRGVTDTQYF
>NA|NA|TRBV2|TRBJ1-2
TGTGCCAGCAGTGAAGGACTTTTCTATGGCTACACCTTC
CASSEGLFYGYTF
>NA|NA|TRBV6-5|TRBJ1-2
TGTGCCAGCAGTTACACCTTGACCCGCGGTGGCTACACCTTC
CASSYTLTRGGYTF
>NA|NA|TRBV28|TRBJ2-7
TGTGCCAGCAGTTACCTAGGCGGAGGCCACTACGAGCAGTACTTC
CASSYLGGGHYEQYF
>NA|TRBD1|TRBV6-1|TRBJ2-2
TGTGCCAGCAGTGCAGGGACAGACACCGGGGAGCTGTTTTTT
CASSAGTDTGELFF
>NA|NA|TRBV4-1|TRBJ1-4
TGCGCCAGCAGCCGCCGACTGGAGATGGCTAATGAAAAACTGTTTTTT
CASSRRLEMANEKLFF
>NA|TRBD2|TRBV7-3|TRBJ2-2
TGTGCCAGCAGCTTAACTGCTAGCGGGGGGACTATGAACACCGGGGAGCTGTTTTTT
CASSLTASGGTMNTGELFF
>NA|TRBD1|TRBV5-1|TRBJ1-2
TGCGCCAGCAGCTTGACAGGACAGGGGGGCTATGGCTACACCTTC
CASSLTGQGGYGYTF
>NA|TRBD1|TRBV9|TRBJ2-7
TGTGCCAGCAGCGTGGGACCCGGACAGGGGGCGGAAGAGCAGTACTTC
CASSVGPGQGAEEQYF
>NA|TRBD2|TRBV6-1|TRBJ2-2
TGTGCCAGCAGTGGACTAGCGGGGGGGCCCGGGGAGCTGTTTTTT
CASSGLAGGPGELFF
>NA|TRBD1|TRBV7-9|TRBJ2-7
TGTGCCAGCAGCGGCACTCAGGGGGTCGACGAGCAGTACTTC
CASSGTQGVDEQYF
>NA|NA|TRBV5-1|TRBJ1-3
TGCGCCAGCAGCTTAGGTCCAGGGTACGGAAACACCATATATTTT
CASSLGPGYGNTIYF
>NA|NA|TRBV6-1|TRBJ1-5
TGTGCCAGCAGTACGGGACCGGTTAATCAGCCCCAGCATTTT
CASSTGPVNQPQHF
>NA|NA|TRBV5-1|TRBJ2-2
TGCGCCAGCAGCTTGGTTGGGGGCGACGGGGAGCTGTTTTTT
CASSLVGGDGELFF
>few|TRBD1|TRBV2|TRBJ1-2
TGTGCCAGCAGCCCTGACAGGGCGGCTGGCTACACCTTC
CASSPDRAAGYTF
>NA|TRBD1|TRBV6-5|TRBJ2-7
TGTGCCAGCAGTTACCGGGACAGGACCTACGAGCAGTACTTC
CASSYRDRTYEQYF
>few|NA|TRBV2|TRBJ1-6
TGTGCCAGCAGTGAGAGTGGGGACAATTCACCCCTCCACTTT
CASSESGDNSPLHF
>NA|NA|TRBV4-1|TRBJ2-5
TGCGCCAGCAGCCAAGGTTTTTTCTCGGAGACCCAGTACTTC
CASSQGFFSETQYF
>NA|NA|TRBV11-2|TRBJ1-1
TGTGCCAGCAGCTTAAACAGGGTTCTTAACACTGAAGCTTTCTTT
CASSLNRVLNTEAFF
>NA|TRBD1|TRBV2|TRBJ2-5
TGTGCCAGCTTTCAGGGGGCCATCGAGACCCAGTACTTC
CASFQGAIETQYF
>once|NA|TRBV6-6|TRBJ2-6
TGTGCCAGCACCGTAGGGGATTTTGGGGCCAACGTCCTGACTTTC
CASTVGDFGANVLTF
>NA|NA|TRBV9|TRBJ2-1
TGTGCCAGCGGGCGGGGAAGCTCCTACAATGAGCAGTTCTTC
CASGRGSSYNEQFF
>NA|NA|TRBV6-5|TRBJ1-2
TGTGCCAGCAGTTCCCAGGGGTACTATGGCTACACCTTC
CASSSQGYYGYTF
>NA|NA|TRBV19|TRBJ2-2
TGTGCCAGTAGTCCCAGGCGCAGCGGGGAGCTGTTTTTT
CASSPRRSGELFF
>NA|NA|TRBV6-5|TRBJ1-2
TGTGCCAGCAGTTTGTCGGAAAACTATGGCTACACCTTC
CASSLSENYGYTF
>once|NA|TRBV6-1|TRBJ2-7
TGTGCCAGCAGTGTCCTTTGGGGGCCCATTCAACCCGCTTACGAGCAGTACTTC
CASSVLWGPIQPAYEQYF
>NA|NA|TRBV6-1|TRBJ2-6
TGTGCCAGCAGTGACAGGGCACTCTCTGGGGCCAACGTCCTGACTTTC
CASSDRALSGANVLTF
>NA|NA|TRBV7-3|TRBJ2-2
TGTGCCAGCAGCTTAAAGTCGGGCGGGGAGCTGTTTTTT
CASSLKSGGELFF
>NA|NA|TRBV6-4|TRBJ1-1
TGTGCCAGCAGTGAGGGAGCTTTCTTT
CASSEGAFF
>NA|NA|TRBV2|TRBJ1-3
TGTGCCAGCAGTGGGGACGCGCGCTCTGGAAACACCATATATTTT
CASSGDARSGNTIYF
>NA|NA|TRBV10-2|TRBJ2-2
TGCGCCAGCAGATCTACGAGGGGGGAGCTGTTTTTT
CASRSTRGELFF
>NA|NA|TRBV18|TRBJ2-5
TGTGCCAGCTCACCGGGAGCAGGGTCGGAAGAGACCCAGTACTTC
CASSPGAGSEETQYF
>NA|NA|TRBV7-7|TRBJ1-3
TGTGCTTGCCAAGCCGAGGGCAGGGCAGGAAACACCATATATTTT
CACQAEGRAGNTIYF
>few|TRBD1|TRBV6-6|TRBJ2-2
TGTGCCAGCACAACTCAGGGGGCGAACACCGGGGAGCTGTTTTTT
CASTTQGANTGELFF
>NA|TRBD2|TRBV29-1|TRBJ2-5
TGCAGCTCTCAGCGGGGGGGCCCCCAAGAGACCCAGTACTTC
CSSQRGGPQETQYF
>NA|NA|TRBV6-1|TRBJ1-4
TGTGCCAGCAGTGTTGGAGACAGTAATGAAAAACTGTTTTTT
CASSVGDSNEKLFF
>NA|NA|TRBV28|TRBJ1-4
TGTGCCAGCAGTCCGCCAGGGGTGTCCACTGAAAAACTGTTTTTT
CASSPPGVSTEKLFF
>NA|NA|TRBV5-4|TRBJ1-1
TGTGCCAGCAGGAGGGGAGGAAGCCAGAACACTGAAGCTTTCTTT
CASRRGGSQNTEAFF
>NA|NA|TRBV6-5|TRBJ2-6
TGTGCCAGCAGTTATTTACAATCGGGCGGGGCCAACGTCCTGACTTTC
CASSYLQSGGANVLTF
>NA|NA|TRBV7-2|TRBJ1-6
TGTGCCAGCAGCCCCTCCAGACAGTTCTCACCCCTCCACTTT
CASSPSRQFSPLHF
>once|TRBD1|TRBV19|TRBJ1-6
TGTGCCAGTAGTATAATGGGACAGGGGGATTCACCCCTCCACTTT
CASSIMGQGDSPLHF
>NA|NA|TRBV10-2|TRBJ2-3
TGCGCCAGCAGTGAGTACGGTACAGATACGCAGTATTTT
CASSEYGTDTQYF
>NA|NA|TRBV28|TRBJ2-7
TGTGCCAGCAGTTTGTCCGGGCCTAGTTACGAGCAGTACTTC
CASSLSGPSYEQYF
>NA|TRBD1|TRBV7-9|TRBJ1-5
TGTGCCAGCAGCCGATGGGGACAGGGAGGCAATCAGCCCCAGCATTTT
CASSRWGQGGNQPQHF